This record concerns one TCR beta chain sequence. Its antigen is currently unknown. This entry comes from a study of T-cell memory formation after mild COVID-19. Study-wide results and caveats: Mainly CM and EM harbored the contracting CD4+ clones; mainly EMRA harbored the CD8+ ones.

The CDR3 is 18 amino acids. V gave up 5 bases and J gave up 2 bases; unmatched junction bases: 13. Germline lookup yields CDR1 MGHDK and CDR2 SYGVNS. TCRdb analysed the 5' RACE reads with MiXCR anew, one entry per CDR3 protein. The table lists approximately 450,000 distinct CDR3 sequences, 15% to 20% of them singletons. The chain employs TRBV25-1 and TRBJ2-3, with 10 nucleotides matching TRBD2. This TCR was recovered from an adult woman who had mild COVID-19 (a few samples of this study predate the infection). Cell type and time point are not known. Source material: PBMCs or a T cell subset sorted from them (not recorded which). The CDR3 nucleotides read TGTGCCAGCAGTCAAGACCCTAGCGGGGGCTACTTCACAGATACGCAGTATTTT. This codes for CASSQDPSGGYFTDTQYF.